This passage covers 12 T cell receptor beta chains from one sample sequenced in a study of OX40 agonist ivuxolimab in advanced cancers. Here immunoSEQ multiplex PCR was the method, and the copy in TCRdb shows in-frame clones only, minus some. The data contain about 66,000 clones, approximately 90% of them singletons. This material consisted of CD4+ or CD8+ T cells sorted from blood, taken in a trial of the OX40 agonist ivuxolimab. The receptor source for this set is an adult with an advanced solid tumor such as melanoma, head and neck, liver or kidney cancer.

This chain connects TRBV5-8 to TRBJ2-2, with 7 bases aligning to TRBD1. Trimming cost V 4 bases and J 5 bases; bases outside gene matches: 5. The germline gives CDR1 SGHTS, CDR2 YDEGEE. The CDR3 runs 14 residues. CDR3 residues: CASSLQGWTGELFF. The CDR3, as DNA: TGTGCCAGCAGCCTACAGGGGTGGACCGGGGAGCTGTTTTTT.

Only one count was recorded for this clone. This chain connects TRBV2 to TRBJ1-5, with 9 bases identical to TRBD1. V was pared by 6 bases and J by 6 bases, with 9 bases of the junction left unmatched. Germline V gene sequence: CDR1 SNHLY, CDR2 FYNNEI. This CDR3 is 15 amino acids long. The CDR3 reads CASRGTGSSSQPQHF. The DNA for the CDR3 is TGTGCCAGCAGGGGGACAGGGAGTTCGAGTCAGCCCCAGCATTTT.

The chain recombines TRBV30 with TRBJ2-7; D perhaps matches TRBD1 (6 bases). The CDR3 covers 14 residues. Trimming took off 2 bases at V and 2 bases at J, with 13 bases between the two ends. The germline V gene has CDR1 GTSNPN and CDR2 SVGIG (reference sequence). The CDR3 DNA is TGTGCCTGGAGTCCCTGGGACACGACCTACGAGCAGTACTTC. The encoded protein is CAWSPWDTTYEQYF.

This sequence joins TRBV19 and TRBJ2-7; D not resolved. CDR1 and CDR2 from the germline V gene are LNHDA and SQIVND (reference sequence). The CDR3 contains 13 residues. Between the trimmed V and J ends, which lost 3 bases and 2 bases, there was a span of 8 bases. CDR3 loop: CASSIGGTYEQYF. The CDR3 coding sequence is TGTGCCAGTAGTATCGGCGGTACCTACGAGCAGTACTTC.

This clone appeared a few times. The chain joins TRBV4-1 to TRBJ2-3; 11 bases agree with TRBD1. Germline V lookup: CDR1 MGHRA, CDR2 YSYEKL. The CDR3 contains 15 residues. V gave up 1 base and J gave up 6 bases; unmatched junction bases: 3. This CDR3 reads CASSQGDRGIDTQYF. The CDR3 nucleotides read TGCGCCAGCAGCCAAGGGGACAGGGGGATTGATACGCAGTATTTT.

The rearrangement joins TRBV5-1 to TRBJ2-3; D is unclear. This CDR3 is 16 amino acids long. Per germline, CDR1 SGHRS and CDR2 YFSETQ. V lost 5 bases and J 0 bases, leaving 16 bases between the germline ends. In nucleotides, the CDR3 is TGCGCCAGCAGTCCCCTTCCTACCGGAAGCACAGATACGCAGTATTTT. It specifies CASSPLPTGSTDTQYF.

The V gene is TRBV6-5, the J gene TRBJ2-7; perhaps TRBD1 as D (6 bases). CDR3 length: 14 residues. Germline V lookup: CDR1 MNHEY, CDR2 SVGAGI. V was clipped by 4 bases and J by 2 bases, with 12 bases between them. CDR3 amino acids: CASSSWTVAYEQYF. CDR3 coding DNA: TGTGCCAGCAGTTCCTGGACAGTCGCCTACGAGCAGTACTTC.

This rearrangement joins TRBV7-6 to TRBJ2-3; maybe TRBD1 (6 bases). This CDR3 comprises 15 residues. CDR1 is SGHVS, CDR2 FNYEAQ, per germline. Trimming took off 4 bases at V and 2 bases at J, with 13 bases between the two ends. The CDR3 DNA sequence: TGTGCCAGCAGCTCCCAACAGGGTATCACAGATACGCAGTATTTT. Its translation is CASSSQQGITDTQYF.

V usage is TRBV7-9 and J usage is TRBJ1-2; maybe TRBD1 (6 bases). Trimming left V 1 base short and J 1 base short, with 10 bases between. Looked up from germline, CDR1 is SEHNR and CDR2 is FQNEAQ (reference sequence). The CDR3 has 15 residues. The CDR3 loop is CASSLVAGVNYGYTF. CDR3 nucleotides: TGTGCCAGCAGCTTAGTGGCAGGGGTTAACTATGGCTACACCTTC.

V usage is TRBV6-1 and J usage is TRBJ2-1; a weak D match, TRBD1 (6 bases). The V gene's germline CDR1 is MNHNS and CDR2 SASEGT. V was pared by 4 bases and J by 5 bases, with 15 bases between. The CDR3 is 15 amino acids. The DNA of the CDR3 is TGTGCCAGCAGTGCCCGGGACACTTTTAACAATGAGCAGTTCTTC. Encoded protein: CASSARDTFNNEQFF.

The V gene is TRBV28, the J gene TRBJ2-7; no clear D. Germline V gene sequence: CDR1 MDHEN, CDR2 SYDVKM. This CDR3 is built from 14 residues. V gave up 1 base and J gave up 4 bases, with 11 bases separating them. The CDR3 protein is CASSLSTLAYEQYF. CDR3 nucleotide sequence: TGTGCCAGCAGTTTATCTACTCTGGCTTACGAGCAGTACTTC.

The chain uses TRBV14 and TRBJ1-6; tentatively, D is TRBD1 (5 bases). V lost 0 bases and J 6 bases, leaving 9 bases between the germline ends. This CDR3 spans 15 amino acids. Germline CDR1 SGHDN, CDR2 FVKESK. The CDR3 loop is CASSQDWGTNSPLHF. The DNA of the CDR3 is TGTGCCAGCAGCCAAGATTGGGGGACTAATTCACCCCTCCACTTT. Drawing the rest from reference TRBV14 and TRBJ1-6, the complete variable domain is EAGVTQFPSHSVIEKGQTVTLRCDPISGHDNLYWYRRVMGKEIKFLLHFVKESKQDESGMPNNRFLAERTGGTYSTLKVQPAELEDSGVYFCASSQDWGTNSPLHFGNGTRLTVT.